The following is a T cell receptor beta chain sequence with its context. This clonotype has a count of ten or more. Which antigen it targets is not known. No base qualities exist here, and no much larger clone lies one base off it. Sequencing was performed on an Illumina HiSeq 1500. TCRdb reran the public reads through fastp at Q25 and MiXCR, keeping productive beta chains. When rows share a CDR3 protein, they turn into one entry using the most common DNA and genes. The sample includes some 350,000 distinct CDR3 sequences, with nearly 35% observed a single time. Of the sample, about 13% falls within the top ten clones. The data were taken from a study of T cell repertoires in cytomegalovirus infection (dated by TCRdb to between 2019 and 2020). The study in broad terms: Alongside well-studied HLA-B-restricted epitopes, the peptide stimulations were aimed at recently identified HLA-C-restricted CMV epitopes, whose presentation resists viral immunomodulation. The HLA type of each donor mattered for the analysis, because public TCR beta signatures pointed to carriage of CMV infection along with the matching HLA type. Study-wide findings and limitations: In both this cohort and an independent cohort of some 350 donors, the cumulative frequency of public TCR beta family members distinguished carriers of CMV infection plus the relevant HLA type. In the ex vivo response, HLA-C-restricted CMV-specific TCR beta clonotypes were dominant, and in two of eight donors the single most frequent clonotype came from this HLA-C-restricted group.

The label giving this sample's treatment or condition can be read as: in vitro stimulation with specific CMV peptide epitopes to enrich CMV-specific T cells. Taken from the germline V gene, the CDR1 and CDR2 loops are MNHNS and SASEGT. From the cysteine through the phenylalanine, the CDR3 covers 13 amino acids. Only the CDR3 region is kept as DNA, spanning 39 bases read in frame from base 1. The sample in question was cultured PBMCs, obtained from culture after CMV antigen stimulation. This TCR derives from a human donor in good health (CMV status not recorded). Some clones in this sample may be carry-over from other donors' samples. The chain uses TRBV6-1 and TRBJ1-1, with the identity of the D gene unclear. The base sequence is TGTGCGTCCTCCACCGGGGTTATCACTGAAGCTTTCTTT. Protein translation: CASSTGVITEAFF.